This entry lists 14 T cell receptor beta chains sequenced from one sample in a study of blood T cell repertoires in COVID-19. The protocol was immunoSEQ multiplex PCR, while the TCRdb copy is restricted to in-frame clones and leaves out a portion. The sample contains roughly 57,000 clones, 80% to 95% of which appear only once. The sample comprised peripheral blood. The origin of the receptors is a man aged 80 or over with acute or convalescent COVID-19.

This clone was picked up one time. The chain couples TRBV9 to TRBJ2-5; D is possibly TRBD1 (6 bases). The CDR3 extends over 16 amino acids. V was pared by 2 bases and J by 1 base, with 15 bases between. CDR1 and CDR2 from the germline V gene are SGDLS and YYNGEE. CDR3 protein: CASSVGTTPAQETQYF. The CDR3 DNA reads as TGTGCCAGCAGCGTCGGGACAACTCCCGCCCAAGAGACCCAGTACTTC.

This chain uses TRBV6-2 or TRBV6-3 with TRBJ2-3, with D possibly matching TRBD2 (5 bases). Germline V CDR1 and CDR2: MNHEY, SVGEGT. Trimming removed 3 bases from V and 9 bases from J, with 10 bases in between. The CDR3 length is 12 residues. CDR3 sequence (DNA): TGTGCCAGCAGTTATTCGACGGGGACGCAGTATTTT. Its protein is CASSYSTGTQYF.

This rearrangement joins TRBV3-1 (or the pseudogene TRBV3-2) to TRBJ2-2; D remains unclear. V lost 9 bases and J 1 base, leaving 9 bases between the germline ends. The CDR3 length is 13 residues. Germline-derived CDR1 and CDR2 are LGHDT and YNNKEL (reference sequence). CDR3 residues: CARPSRNTGELFF. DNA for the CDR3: TGTGCCAGGCCCAGTCGGAACACCGGGGAGCTGTTTTTT.

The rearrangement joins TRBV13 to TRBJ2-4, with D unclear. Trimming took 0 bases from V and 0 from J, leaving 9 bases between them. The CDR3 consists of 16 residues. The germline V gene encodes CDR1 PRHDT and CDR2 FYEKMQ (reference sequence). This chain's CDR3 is CASSLGQQLAKNIQYF. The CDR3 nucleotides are TGTGCCAGCAGCTTAGGCCAACAGTTAGCCAAAAACATTCAGTACTTC. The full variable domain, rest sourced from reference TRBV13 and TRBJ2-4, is AAGVIQSPRHLIKEKRETATLKCYPIPRHDTVYWYQQGPGQDPQFLISFYEKMQSDKGSIPDRFSAQQFSDYHSELNMSSLELGDSALYFCASSLGQQLAKNIQYFGAGTRLSVL.

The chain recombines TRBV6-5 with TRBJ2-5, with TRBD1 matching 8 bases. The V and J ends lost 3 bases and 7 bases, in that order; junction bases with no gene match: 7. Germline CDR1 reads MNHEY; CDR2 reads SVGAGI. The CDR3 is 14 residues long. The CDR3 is CASSYGDRSGTQYF. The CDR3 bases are TGTGCCAGCAGTTATGGGGACAGGTCAGGGACCCAGTACTTC.

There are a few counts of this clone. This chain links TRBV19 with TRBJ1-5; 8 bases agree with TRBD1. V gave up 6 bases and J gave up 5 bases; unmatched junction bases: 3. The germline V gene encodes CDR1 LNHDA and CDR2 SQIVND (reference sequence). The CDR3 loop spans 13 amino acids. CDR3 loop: CASRDRVDQPQHF. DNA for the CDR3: TGTGCCAGTAGGGACAGGGTAGATCAGCCCCAGCATTTT.

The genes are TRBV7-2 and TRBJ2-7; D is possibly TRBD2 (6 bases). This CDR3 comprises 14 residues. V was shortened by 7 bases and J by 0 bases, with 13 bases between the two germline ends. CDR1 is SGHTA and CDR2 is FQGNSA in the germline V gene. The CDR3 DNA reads TGTGCCAGCACCCGGGACTGGAGCTCCTACGAGCAGTACTTC. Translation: CASTRDWSSYEQYF.

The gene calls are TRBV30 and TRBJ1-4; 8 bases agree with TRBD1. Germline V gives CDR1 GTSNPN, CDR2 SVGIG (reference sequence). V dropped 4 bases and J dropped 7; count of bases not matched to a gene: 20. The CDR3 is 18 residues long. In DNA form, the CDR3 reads TGTGCCTGGATCACGGCTGGGGCGCAGACAGGGGCGAGTGAAAAACTGTTTTTT. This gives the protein CAWITAGAQTGASEKLFF.

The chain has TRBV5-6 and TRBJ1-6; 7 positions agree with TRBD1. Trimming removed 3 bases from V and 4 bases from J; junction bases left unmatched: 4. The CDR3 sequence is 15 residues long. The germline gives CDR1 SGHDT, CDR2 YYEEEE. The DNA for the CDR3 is TGTGCCAGCAGCTCGGGACAGCCTTATAATTCACCCCTCCACTTT. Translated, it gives CASSSGQPYNSPLHF.

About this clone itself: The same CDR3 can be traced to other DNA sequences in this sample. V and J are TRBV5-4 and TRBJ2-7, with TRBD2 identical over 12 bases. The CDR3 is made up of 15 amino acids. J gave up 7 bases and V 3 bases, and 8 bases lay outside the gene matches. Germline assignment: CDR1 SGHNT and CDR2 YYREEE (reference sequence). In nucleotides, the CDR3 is TGTGCCAGCAGCTCGGGCCTAGCGGGGGGGTATGAGCAGTACTTC. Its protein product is CASSSGLAGGYEQYF.

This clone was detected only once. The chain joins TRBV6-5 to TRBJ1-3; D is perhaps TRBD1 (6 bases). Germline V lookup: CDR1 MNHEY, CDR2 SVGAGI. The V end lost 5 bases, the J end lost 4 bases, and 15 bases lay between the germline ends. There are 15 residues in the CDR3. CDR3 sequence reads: CASSTRGASGNTIYF. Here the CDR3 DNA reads TGTGCCAGCAGTACACGGGGGGCTTCAGGAAACACCATATATTTT.

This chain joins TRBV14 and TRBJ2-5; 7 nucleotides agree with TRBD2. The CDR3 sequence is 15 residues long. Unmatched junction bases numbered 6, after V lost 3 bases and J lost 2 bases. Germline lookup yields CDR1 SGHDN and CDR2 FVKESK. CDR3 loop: CASSQLAVQQETQYF. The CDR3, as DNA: TGTGCCAGCAGCCAGCTAGCGGTCCAGCAAGAGACCCAGTACTTC.

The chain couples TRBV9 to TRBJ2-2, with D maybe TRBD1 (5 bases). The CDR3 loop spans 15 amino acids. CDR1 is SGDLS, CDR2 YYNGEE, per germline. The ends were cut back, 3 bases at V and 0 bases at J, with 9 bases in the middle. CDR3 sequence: CASSGGHTNTGELFF. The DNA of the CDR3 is TGTGCCAGCAGCGGAGGACATACGAACACCGGGGAGCTGTTTTTT.

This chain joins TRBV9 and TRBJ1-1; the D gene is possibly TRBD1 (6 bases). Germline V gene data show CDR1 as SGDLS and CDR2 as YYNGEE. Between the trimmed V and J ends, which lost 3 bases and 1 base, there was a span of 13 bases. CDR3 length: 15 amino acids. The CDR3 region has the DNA TGTGCCAGCAGCGCATCGGGACAACCGAACACTGAAGCTTTCTTT. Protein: CASSASGQPNTEAFF.